Listed below are T cell receptor beta chains from one sample, sequenced in a study of memory CD4+ T cells and cytomegalovirus serostatus. Clones were read by immunoSEQ multiplex PCR, and TCRdb kept only the in-frame ones, dropping some. The sample has approximately 40,000 clones; 60% to 85% are singletons. Sequenced material: memory CD4+ T cells from blood. These receptors all stem from an adult in good health and CMV-seronegative. CDR3s include the opening cysteine and the closing phenylalanine or tryptophan. D genes are given only for firm matches. Some rows have no size entry. The others give once, few or many, or a class for an expanded clone.

j_gene | abundance | v_gene | d_gene | CDR3nt | CDR3aa
TRBJ2-3 | few | TRBV5-8 | - | TGTGCCAGCAGCCCTGGCGGGGCCACAGATACGCAGTATTTT | CASSPGGATDTQYF
TRBJ2-3 | - | TRBV5-1 | TRBD1 | TGCGCCAGCAGCTCCGACAGGGTGGGAGATACGCAGTATTTT | CASSSDRVGDTQYF
TRBJ2-5 | - | TRBV19 | TRBD2 | TGTGCCAGTAGTCCCTCCGGGACTACGGGAGAGACCCAGTACTTC | CASSPSGTTGETQYF
TRBJ1-4 | - | TRBV25-1 | - | TGTGCCAGCAGGGATACAGGGACGGGTGAAAAACTGTTTTTT | CASRDTGTGEKLFF
TRBJ2-2 | - | TRBV7-2 | TRBD2 | TGTGCCAGCAGCTCTACGACTAGCGGGAGAATCGGGGAGCTGTTTTTT | CASSSTTSGRIGELFF
TRBJ2-2 | once | TRBV7-2 | - | TGTGCCAGCAGCTACAGGGTCTCCCCCGGGGAGCTGTTTTTT | CASSYRVSPGELFF
TRBJ2-2 | - | TRBV18 | TRBD1 | TGTGCCAGCTCACCTTTACAGGGGACCGGGGAGCTGTTTTTT | CASSPLQGTGELFF
TRBJ2-2 | - | TRBV7-9 | TRBD1 | TGTGCCAGCAGCTTCGGGACAGGGAGTAACACCGGGGAGCTGTTTTTT | CASSFGTGSNTGELFF
TRBJ2-7 | - | TRBV7-9 | - | TGTGCCAGCAGCCCCGGGACTCCGAAGTCGTACTTC | CASSPGTPKSYF
TRBJ1-3 | - | TRBV5-5 | - | TGTGCCAGCAGCGCGACGGTGGGAAACACCATATATTTT | CASSATVGNTIYF
TRBJ2-2 | - | TRBV14 | TRBD2 | TGTGCCAGCAGCCAAGATCTTTCAGCGGGAGAAACCGGGGAGCTGTTTTTT | CASSQDLSAGETGELFF
TRBJ2-6 | once | TRBV27 | - | TGTGCCAGCAGGCCCAACATATATGGGGCCAACGTCCTGACTTTC | CASRPNIYGANVLTF
TRBJ1-5 | once | TRBV28 | TRBD1 | TGTGCCAGCCTTCCAAGCGGGACAGGGGGCGTCGATCAGCCCCAGCATTTT | CASLPSGTGGVDQPQHF
TRBJ2-7 | - | TRBV5-4 | - | TGTGCCAGCAGCTGGGAGGGGGCCTACGAGCAGTACTTC | CASSWEGAYEQYF
TRBJ1-1 | - | TRBV19 | - | TGTGCCAGTAGTGCAAGCCGGGTTGAGGGAACTTTCTTT | CASSASRVEGTFF
TRBJ2-1 | - | TRBV29-1 | TRBD1 | TGCAGCGTTGAAGAATGGGACAGGGCCCCCAATGAGCAGTTCTTC | CSVEEWDRAPNEQFF
TRBJ2-7 | - | TRBV4-2 | TRBD2 | TGTGCCAGCAGCATAACTAGCGGAGACTACGAGCAGTACTTC | CASSITSGDYEQYF
TRBJ2-3 | - | TRBV7-2 | TRBD2 | TGTGCCAGCAGCTTAGCGGCGGGAGGTACAGATACGCAGTATTTT | CASSLAAGGTDTQYF
TRBJ1-4 | - | TRBV5-1 | - | TGCGCCAGCAGCTCCACCTGGGGACGGTTGGATGAAAAACTGTTTTTT | CASSSTWGRLDEKLFF
TRBJ2-5 | - | TRBV9 | TRBD1 | TGTGCCAGCAGCGCCCACGGTTCTCCGGGACAGAGGGAGACCCAGTACTTC | CASSAHGSPGQRETQYF
TRBJ2-3 | - | TRBV25-1 | TRBD1 | TGTGCCAGCAGTGCTACAGGGGATAGCACAGATACGCAGTATTTT | CASSATGDSTDTQYF
TRBJ2-1 | - | TRBV4-3 | - | TGCGCCAGCAGCCCCCTTTATCAGCCGGGACTCAGCGCCAACAATGAGCAGTTCTTC | CASSPLYQPGLSANNEQFF
TRBJ1-5 | - | TRBV18 | - | TGTGCCAGCTCACCACAAAGGGACAATCAGCCCCAGCATTTT | CASSPQRDNQPQHF
TRBJ1-2 | - | TRBV4-3 | - | TGCGCCAGCAGCCAAGTACTAAGGGTTAGTAGCTACACCTTC | CASSQVLRVSSYTF
TRBJ1-5 | once | TRBV7-9 | TRBD1 | TGTGCCAGCCGCGACAGGGACGATCAGCCCCAGCATTTT | CASRDRDDQPQHF
TRBJ1-2 | - | TRBV7-9 | TRBD1 | TGTGCCAGCAGCTTAGTGGGACAGGGGTCGATATCCCGACATGGCTACACCTTC | CASSLVGQGSISRHGYTF
TRBJ1-1 | once | TRBV18 | - | TGTGCCAGCTCACCAACGAGGGACACTGAAGCTTTCTTT | CASSPTRDTEAFF
TRBJ2-7 | - | TRBV6-5 | TRBD1 | TGTGCCAGCAGTTACGACCCTGGACAGGGGTACGAGCAGTACTTC | CASSYDPGQGYEQYF